The clone carrying this T cell receptor (beta chain) was observed once. Assay used: immunoSEQ multiplex PCR; TCRdb lists only in-frame clones, some missing. The sample shows about 400,000 clones, 75% to 90% of them seen only once. This sample stems from a study of blood T cell repertoires in COVID-19. Study at large: Samples taken during acute and convalescent COVID-19 were collected in the United States, Italy and Spain. Sample material is recorded as cDNA or gDNA derived from T cells, B-cell-depleted T cells, or PBMCs.

The germline CDR1 and CDR2 sequences are WSHSY and SAAADI. This CDR3 region has 12 residues. J gave up 5 bases and V 7 bases, and 3 bases lay outside the gene matches. The sequence derives from a woman aged 25 to 45 with active or convalescent COVID-19. The chain recombines TRBV10-2 with TRBJ2-5; 8 nucleotides line up with TRBD2. The specimen sequenced was peripheral blood. The CDR3 spells CASKPGGETQYF. The CDR3 nucleotides read TGCGCCAGCAAGCCGGGAGGGGAGACCCAGTACTTC.